This T cell receptor (beta chain) derives from a study of T cell repertoires in cytomegalovirus infection (dated 2019 in TCRdb). At the level of the whole study: Peptide stimulations targeted recently identified HLA-C-restricted CMV epitopes, whose presentation resists viral immunomodulation, together with well-studied HLA-B-restricted epitopes. The HLA type of each donor mattered for the analysis, because public TCR beta signatures pointed to carriage of CMV infection along with the matching HLA type. Study-wide findings and limitations: The ex vivo response was dominated by HLA-C-restricted CMV-specific TCR beta clonotypes, and the single most frequent clonotype in two of eight donors was supplied by these HLA-C-restricted clonotypes. In both this cohort and an independent roughly 330-donor cohort, the cumulative frequency of public TCR beta family members distinguished carriers of CMV infection plus the relevant HLA type.

TCRdb lists the instrument as Illumina HiSeq 1500. TCRdb reanalyzed the raw reads on its own, using fastp at Q25 for trimming and MiXCR for clone calling, and kept in-frame beta chains. Every distinct CDR3 protein forms one entry, paired with its most common genes and DNA. Counted in this sample were some 480,000 distinct CDR3 sequences; roughly a third of them appeared once. The ten largest account for 15% to 20% of the sample. The sample's treatment or condition label, decoded: in vitro stimulation with specific CMV peptide epitopes to enrich CMV-specific T cells. Of note for this clonotype: Its antigen is currently not known. Per-base quality was not reported, and no clone a single base away is much larger than it.

The germline V gene (reference sequence) gives CDR1 as SGHNT and CDR2 as YYREEE. V and J lose 2 bases and 1 base, and a span of 10 bases separates them. The CDR3, cysteine through phenylalanine, is 15 amino acids long. Only the CDR3 DNA is retained, 45 bases long and in frame from the first base. The chain joins TRBV5-4 to TRBJ2-1; the D region may be TRBD1 or TRBD2, each matching 5 bases equally. The sample was cultured PBMCs, taken from culture after CMV antigen stimulation. This receptor was taken from a human donor in good health (CMV status not recorded). Some clones in this sample may be carry-over from other donors' samples. The DNA sequence is TGTGCCAGCAGCTTTGGGACCCAGTCCTACAATGAGCAGTTCTTC. Its protein product is CASSFGTQSYNEQFF.